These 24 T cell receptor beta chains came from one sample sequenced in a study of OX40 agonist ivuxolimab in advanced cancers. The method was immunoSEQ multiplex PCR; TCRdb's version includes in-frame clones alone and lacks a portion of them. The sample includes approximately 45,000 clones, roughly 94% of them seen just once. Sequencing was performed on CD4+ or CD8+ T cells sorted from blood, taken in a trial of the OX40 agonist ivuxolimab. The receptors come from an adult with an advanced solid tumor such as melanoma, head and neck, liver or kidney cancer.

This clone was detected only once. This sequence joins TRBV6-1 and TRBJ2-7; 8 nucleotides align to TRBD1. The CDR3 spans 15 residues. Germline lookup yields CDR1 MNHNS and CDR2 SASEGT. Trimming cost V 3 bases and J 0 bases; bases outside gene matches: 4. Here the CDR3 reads CASSDWTGSSYEQYF. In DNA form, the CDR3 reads TGTGCCAGCAGTGACTGGACAGGGAGCTCCTACGAGCAGTACTTC.

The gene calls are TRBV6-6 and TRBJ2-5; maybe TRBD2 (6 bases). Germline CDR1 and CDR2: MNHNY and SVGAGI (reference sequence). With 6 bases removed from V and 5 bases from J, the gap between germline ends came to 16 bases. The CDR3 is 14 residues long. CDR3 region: CASRPLRGLETQYF. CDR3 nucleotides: TGTGCCAGCAGGCCATTACGGGGGTTGGAGACCCAGTACTTC.

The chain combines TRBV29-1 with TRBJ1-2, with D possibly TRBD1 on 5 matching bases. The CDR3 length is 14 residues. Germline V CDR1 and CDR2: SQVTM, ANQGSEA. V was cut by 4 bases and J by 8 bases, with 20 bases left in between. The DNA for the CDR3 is TGCAGCGTTGCGATCGGGGCCCGGTTGGAAGGCTACACCTTC. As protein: CSVAIGARLEGYTF. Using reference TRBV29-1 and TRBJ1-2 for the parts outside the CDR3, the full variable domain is SAVISQKPSRDICQRGTSLTIQCQVDSQVTMMFWYRQQPGQSLTLIATANQGSEATYESGFVIDKFPISRPNLTFSTLTVSNMSPEDSSIYLCSVAIGARLEGYTFGSGTRLTVV.

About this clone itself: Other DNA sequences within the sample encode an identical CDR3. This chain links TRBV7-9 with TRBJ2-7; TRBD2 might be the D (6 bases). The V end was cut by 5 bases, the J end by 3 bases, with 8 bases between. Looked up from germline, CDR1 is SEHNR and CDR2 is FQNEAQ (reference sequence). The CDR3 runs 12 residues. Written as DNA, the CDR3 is TGTGCCAGCAGCCTCGGGAGCTACGAGCAGTACTTC. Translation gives CASSLGSYEQYF.

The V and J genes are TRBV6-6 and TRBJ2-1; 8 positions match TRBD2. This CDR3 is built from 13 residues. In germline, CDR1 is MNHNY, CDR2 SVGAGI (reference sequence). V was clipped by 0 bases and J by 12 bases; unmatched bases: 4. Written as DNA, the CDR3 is TGTGCCAGCAGTTACTCGGCGGCGGGAGGGCAGTTCTTC. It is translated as CASSYSAAGGQFF.

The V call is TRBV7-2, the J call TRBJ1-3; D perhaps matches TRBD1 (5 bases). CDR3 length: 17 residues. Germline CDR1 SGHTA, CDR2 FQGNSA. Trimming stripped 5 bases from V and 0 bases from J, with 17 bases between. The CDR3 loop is CASSTAGLPSSGNTIYF. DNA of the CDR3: TGTGCCAGCAGCACGGCAGGGCTACCATCCTCTGGAAACACCATATATTTT.

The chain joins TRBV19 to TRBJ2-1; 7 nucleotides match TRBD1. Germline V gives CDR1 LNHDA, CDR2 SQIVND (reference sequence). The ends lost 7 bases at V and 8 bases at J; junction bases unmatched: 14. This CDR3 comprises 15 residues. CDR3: CASTRGWDSGHEQFF. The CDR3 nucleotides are TGTGCCAGTACCCGAGGGTGGGACAGCGGACATGAGCAGTTCTTC. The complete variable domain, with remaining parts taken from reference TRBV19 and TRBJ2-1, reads DGGITQSPKYLFRKEGQNVTLSCEQNLNHDAMYWYRQDPGQGLRLIYYSQIVNDFQKGDIAEGYSVSREKKESFPLTVTSAQKNPTAFYLCASTRGWDSGHEQFFGPGTRLTVL.

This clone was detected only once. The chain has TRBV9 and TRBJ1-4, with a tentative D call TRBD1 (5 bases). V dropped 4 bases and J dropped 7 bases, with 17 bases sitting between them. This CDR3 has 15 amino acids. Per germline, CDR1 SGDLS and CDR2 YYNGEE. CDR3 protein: CASSTQGEGAEKLFF. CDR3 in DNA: TGTGCCAGCAGCACGCAGGGTGAGGGCGCTGAAAAACTGTTTTTT.

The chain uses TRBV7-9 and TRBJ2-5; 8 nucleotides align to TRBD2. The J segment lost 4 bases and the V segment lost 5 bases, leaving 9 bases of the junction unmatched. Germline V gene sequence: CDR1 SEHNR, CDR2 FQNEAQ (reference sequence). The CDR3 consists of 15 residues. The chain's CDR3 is CASSPGGAGRETQYF. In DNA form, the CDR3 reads TGTGCCAGCAGCCCCGGGGGGGCAGGTAGAGAGACCCAGTACTTC.

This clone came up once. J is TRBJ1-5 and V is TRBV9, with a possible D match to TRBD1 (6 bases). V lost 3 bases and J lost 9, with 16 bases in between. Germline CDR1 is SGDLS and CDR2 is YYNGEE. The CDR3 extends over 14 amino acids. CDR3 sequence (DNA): TGTGCCAGCAGCGAGGGGGACGGATGGGGGCCCCAGCATTTT. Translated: CASSEGDGWGPQHF.

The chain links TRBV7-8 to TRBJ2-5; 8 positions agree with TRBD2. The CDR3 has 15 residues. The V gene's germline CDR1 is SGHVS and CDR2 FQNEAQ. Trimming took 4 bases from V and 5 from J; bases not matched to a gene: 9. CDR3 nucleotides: TGTGCCAGCAGCTCACGTCATAGCGGGACGGAGACCCAGTACTTC. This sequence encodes CASSSRHSGTETQYF.

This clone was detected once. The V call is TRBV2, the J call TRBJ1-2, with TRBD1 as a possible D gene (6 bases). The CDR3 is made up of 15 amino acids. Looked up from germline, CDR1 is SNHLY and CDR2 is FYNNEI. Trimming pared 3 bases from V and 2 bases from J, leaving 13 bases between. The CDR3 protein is CASSDSRDTNYGYTF. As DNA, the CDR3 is TGTGCCAGCAGTGATTCCCGGGACACAAACTATGGCTACACCTTC.

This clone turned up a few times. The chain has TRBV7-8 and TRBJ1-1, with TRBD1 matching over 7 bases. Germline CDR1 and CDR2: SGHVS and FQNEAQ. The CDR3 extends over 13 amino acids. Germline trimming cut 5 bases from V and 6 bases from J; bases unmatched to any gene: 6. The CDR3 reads CASSPHRGPEAFF. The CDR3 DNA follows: TGTGCCAGCAGCCCGCACAGGGGCCCTGAAGCTTTCTTT.

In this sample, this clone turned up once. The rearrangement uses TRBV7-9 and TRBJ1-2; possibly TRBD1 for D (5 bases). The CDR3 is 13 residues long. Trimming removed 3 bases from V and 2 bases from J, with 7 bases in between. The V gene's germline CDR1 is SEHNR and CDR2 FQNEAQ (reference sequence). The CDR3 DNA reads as TGTGCCAGCAGCTTCGGGGGGAACTATGGCTACACCTTC. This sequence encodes CASSFGGNYGYTF.

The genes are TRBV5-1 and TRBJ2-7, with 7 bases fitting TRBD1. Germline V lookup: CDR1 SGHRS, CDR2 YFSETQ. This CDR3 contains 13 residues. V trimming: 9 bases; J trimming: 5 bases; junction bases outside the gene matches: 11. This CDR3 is CATSGRGTDEQYF. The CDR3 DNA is TGCGCCACATCCGGCAGGGGGACCGACGAGCAGTACTTC.

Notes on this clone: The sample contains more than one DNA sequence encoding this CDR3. The DNA for the CDR3 is TGTGCCAGCAGCGTAGCTGCGGGAGGTAATTACGAGCAGTACTTC. Translated: CASSVAAGGNYEQYF. This sequence joins TRBV9 and TRBJ2-7; 8 positions agree with TRBD2. CDR1 and CDR2 (germline): SGDLS, YYNGEE. The CDR3 is 15 residues long. V lost 0 bases to trimming and J lost 4 bases; unmatched junction nucleotides: 6.

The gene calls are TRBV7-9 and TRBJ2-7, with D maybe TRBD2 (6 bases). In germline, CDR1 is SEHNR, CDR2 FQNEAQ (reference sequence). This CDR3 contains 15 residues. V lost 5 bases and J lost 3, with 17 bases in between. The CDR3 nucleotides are TGTGCCAGCAGCCCGAGCCTAGCGTCGAACTACGAGCAGTACTTC. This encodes CASSPSLASNYEQYF.

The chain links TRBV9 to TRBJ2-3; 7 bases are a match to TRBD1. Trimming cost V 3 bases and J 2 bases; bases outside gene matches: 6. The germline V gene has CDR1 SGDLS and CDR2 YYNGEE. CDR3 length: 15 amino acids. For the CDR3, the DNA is TGTGCCAGCAGCGCCTCCGGGACAGTCACAGATACGCAGTATTTT. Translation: CASSASGTVTDTQYF. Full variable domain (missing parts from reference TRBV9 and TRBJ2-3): DSGVTQTPKHLITATGQRVTLRCSPRSGDLSVYWYQQSLDQGLQFLIQYYNGEERAKGNILERFSAQQFPDLHSELNLSSLELGDSALYFCASSASGTVTDTQYFGPGTRLTVL.

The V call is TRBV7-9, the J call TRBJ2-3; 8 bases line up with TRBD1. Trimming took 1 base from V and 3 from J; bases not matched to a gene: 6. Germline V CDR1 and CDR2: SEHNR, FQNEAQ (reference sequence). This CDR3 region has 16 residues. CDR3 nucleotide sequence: TGTGCCAGCAGCTTAGAACAGGGGGGAAGGACAGATACGCAGTATTTT. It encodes CASSLEQGGRTDTQYF.

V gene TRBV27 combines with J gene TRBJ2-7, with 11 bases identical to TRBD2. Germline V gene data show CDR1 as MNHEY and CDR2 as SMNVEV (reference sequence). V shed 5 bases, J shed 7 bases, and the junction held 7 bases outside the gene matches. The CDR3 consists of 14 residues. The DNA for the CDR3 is TGTGCCAGCAGTCCCGGGACTAGCGGTAGAGAGCAGTACTTC. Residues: CASSPGTSGREQYF.

The CDR3 DNA follows: TGCGCCAGCAGACAAAGCGGGAGGGCCATCGGGGAGCTGTTTTTT. It encodes CASRQSGRAIGELFF. The chain has TRBV4-1 and TRBJ2-2; 10 nucleotides line up with TRBD2. The V gene end was trimmed by 6 bases and the J gene end by 7 bases; junction bases not matched to a gene: 8. CDR1 is MGHRA, CDR2 YSYEKL, per germline. The CDR3 is 15 amino acids.

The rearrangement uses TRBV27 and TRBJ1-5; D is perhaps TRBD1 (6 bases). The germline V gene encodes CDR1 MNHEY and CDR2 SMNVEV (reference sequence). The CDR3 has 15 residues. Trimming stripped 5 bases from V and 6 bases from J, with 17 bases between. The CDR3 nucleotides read TGTGCCAGCAGTCTAACAGGGAGTAGAGCTCAGCCCCAGCATTTT. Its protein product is CASSLTGSRAQPQHF.

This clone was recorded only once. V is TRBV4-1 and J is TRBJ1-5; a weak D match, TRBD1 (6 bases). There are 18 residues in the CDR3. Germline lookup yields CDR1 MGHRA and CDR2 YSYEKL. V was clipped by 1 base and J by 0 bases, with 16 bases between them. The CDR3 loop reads CASSQAPMGAYSNQPQHF. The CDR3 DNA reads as TGCGCCAGCAGCCAAGCCCCTATGGGGGCTTATAGCAATCAGCCCCAGCATTTT.

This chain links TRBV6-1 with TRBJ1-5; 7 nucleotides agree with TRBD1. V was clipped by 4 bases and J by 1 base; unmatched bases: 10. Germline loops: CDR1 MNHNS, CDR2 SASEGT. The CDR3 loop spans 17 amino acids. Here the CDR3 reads CASSGSFRGYSNQPQHF. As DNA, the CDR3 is TGTGCCAGCAGTGGTTCCTTCAGGGGGTACAGCAATCAGCCCCAGCATTTT.